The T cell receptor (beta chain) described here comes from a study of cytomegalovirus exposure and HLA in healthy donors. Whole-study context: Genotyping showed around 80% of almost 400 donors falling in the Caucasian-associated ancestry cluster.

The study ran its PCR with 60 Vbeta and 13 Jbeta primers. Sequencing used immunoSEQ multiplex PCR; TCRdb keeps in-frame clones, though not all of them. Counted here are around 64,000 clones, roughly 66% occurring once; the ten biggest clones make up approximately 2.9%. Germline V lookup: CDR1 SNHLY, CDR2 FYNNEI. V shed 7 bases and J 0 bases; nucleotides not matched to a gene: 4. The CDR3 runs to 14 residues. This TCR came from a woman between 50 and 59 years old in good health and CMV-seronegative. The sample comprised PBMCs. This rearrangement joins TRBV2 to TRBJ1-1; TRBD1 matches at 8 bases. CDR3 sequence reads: CASTRQGMNTEAFF. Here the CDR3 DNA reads TGTGCCAGCACCCGACAGGGGATGAACACTGAAGCTTTCTTT.